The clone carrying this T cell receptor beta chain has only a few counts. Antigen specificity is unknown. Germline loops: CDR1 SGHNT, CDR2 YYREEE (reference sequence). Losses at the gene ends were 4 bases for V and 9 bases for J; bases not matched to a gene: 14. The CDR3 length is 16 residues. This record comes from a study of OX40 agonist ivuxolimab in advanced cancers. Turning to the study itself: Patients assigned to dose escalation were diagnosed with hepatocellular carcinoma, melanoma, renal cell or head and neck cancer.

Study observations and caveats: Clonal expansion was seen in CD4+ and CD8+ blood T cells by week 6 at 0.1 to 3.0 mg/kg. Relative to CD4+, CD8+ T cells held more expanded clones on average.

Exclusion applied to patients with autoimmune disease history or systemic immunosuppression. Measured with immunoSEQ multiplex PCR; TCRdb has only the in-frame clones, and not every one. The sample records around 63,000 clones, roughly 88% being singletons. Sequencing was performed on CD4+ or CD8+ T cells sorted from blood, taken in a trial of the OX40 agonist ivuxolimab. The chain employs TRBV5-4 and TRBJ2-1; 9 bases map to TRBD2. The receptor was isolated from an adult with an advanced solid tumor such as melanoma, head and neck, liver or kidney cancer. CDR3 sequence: CASSPGLSGSLGEQFF. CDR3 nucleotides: TGTGCCAGCAGCCCAGGCCTTAGCGGGAGTTTGGGTGAGCAGTTCTTC. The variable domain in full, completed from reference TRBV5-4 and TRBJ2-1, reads ETGVTQSPTHLIKTRGQQVTLRCSSQSGHNTVSWYQQALGQGPQFIFQYYREEENGRGNFPPRFSGLQFPNYSSELNVNALELDDSALYLCASSPGLSGSLGEQFFGPGTRLTVL.